These 8 T cell receptor beta chains came from one sample sequenced in a study of early T cells in non-severe SARS-CoV-2 infection (dated by TCRdb to about 2021). Preparation of the library involved 5' RACE. Instrument used: NextSeq 500. TCRdb ran its own pipeline on the public reads, namely fastp trimming at Q25 and MiXCR clone calling, and kept in-frame beta chains. Duplicate CDR3 protein sequences are folded into a single record with the most common DNA and genes. A total of more than 55,000 distinct CDR3 sequences appear in this sample, around 12% of them only once. The top ten clones comprise about 1.3% of the sample. Material for sequencing was whole blood. Source of these receptors: an adult who was a healthcare worker with PCR-confirmed SARS-CoV-2 infection or an uninfected control (not recorded which).

The chain joins TRBV29-1 to TRBJ1-2; a possible D gene is TRBD1 (5 bases). Trimming shortened V by 4 bases and J by 7 bases, and 13 bases separated the two germline ends. Germline values: CDR1 SQVTM, CDR2 ANQGSEA. The CDR3 is 12 residues long. CDR3 amino acids: CSVGRQGRGYTF. The CDR3 nucleotides are TGCAGCGTTGGACGTCAGGGACGTGGCTACACCTTC.

This clonotype was seen many times. The V and J genes are TRBV19 and TRBJ1-5, with 8 bases aligning to TRBD1. Germline V lookup: CDR1 LNHDA, CDR2 SQIVND (reference sequence). The CDR3 sequence is 14 residues long. V shed 4 bases, J shed 5 bases, and the junction held 4 bases outside the gene matches. The CDR3 sequence is CASSNSDRDQPQHF. The CDR3 DNA follows: TGTGCCAGTAGTAATTCGGACAGGGATCAGCCCCAGCATTTT.

The chain combines TRBV6-1 with TRBJ2-1; no clear D gene. The V and J ends lost 2 bases and 5 bases respectively, with 19 bases between them. CDR1 is MNHNS, CDR2 SASEGT, per germline. CDR3 length equals 17 residues. CDR3 sequence: CASSERMSGPPHNEQFF. CDR3 nucleotide sequence: TGTGCCAGCAGTGAACGTATGTCGGGTCCCCCCCACAATGAGCAGTTCTTC.

In this sample, this clonotype is medium-sized (0.01 to 0.1%). V usage is TRBV4-1 and J usage is TRBJ1-6; D is perhaps TRBD1 (5 bases). CDR3 length: 14 amino acids. Looked up from germline, CDR1 is MGHRA and CDR2 is YSYEKL. V shed 4 bases and J shed 1 base, with 5 bases lying between them. The CDR3 sequence: CASSRGSYNSPLHF. For the CDR3, the DNA is TGCGCCAGCAGCCGGGGGTCCTATAATTCACCCCTCCACTTT.

This clonotype was observed a handful of times. The rearrangement links TRBV6-6 to TRBJ2-1; the match to TRBD2 covers 13 bases. CDR3 length: 13 amino acids. V trimming: 10 bases; J trimming: 14 bases; junction bases outside the gene matches: 11. CDR1 MNHNY and CDR2 SVGAGI come from the germline V gene (reference sequence). CDR3 nucleotides: TGTGCCACCACGAAGGGACTAGCGGGGCGGGAGTTCTTC. Translated, it gives CATTKGLAGREFF.

This clonotype was seen ten or more times. V and J are TRBV6-5 and TRBJ2-5, with 8 bases aligning to TRBD2. The V and J ends lost 7 bases and 5 bases, in that order; junction bases with no gene match: 12. CDR1 and CDR2 (germline): MNHEY, SVGAGI. The CDR3 is 15 amino acids. CDR3 nucleotides: TGTGCCAGCATGAGGAGCGGGGGCTCGGGGGAGACCCAGTACTTC. As protein: CASMRSGGSGETQYF.

This clonotype was seen a handful of times. This CDR3 is CATSGVHEQYF. CDR3 sequence (DNA): TGTGCCACTAGCGGGGTCCACGAGCAGTACTTC. The chain combines TRBV6-5 with TRBJ2-7, with TRBD2 identical over 9 bases. Germline V gives CDR1 MNHEY, CDR2 SVGAGI. The CDR3 length is 11 residues. J was trimmed by 5 bases and V by 10 bases; bases with no gene match: 3.

V is TRBV7-2 and J is TRBJ2-5; 7 bases match TRBD1. V lost 4 bases and J lost 3; bases outside the gene matches: 2. Per germline, CDR1 SGHTA and CDR2 FQGNSA. This CDR3 spans 13 amino acids. The CDR3 coding sequence is TGTGCCAGCAGCTCGACAGGGAAAGAGACCCAGTACTTC. This codes for CASSSTGKETQYF.